By its share, the clone carrying this TCR beta chain is large (0.1 to 1%). The antigen remains unidentified. The CDR3 is made up of 16 amino acids. The authors amplified TCR beta CDR3 regions from RNA transcripts. First-round RT-PCR employed HTBI primers, with a second-round multiplex PCR after it. TCRdb reprocessed the multiplex PCR reads via MiXCR and lists one record per CDR3 protein. The sample gives a few hundred thousand distinct CDR3 sequences, approximately 15% of which show up once; around 6.6% is in the top ten. The data derive from a study of Graves' ophthalmopathy and Graves' hyperthyroidism. Study observations and caveats: Blood also carried most expanded thyroid clonotypes exceeding 0.001 frequency.

The chain is built from TRBV3-2 and TRBJ2-5; the table calls TRBD2, which could not be checked here. TRBV3-2 is labeled a pseudogene. The source material was peripheral blood. The origin of this receptor is a woman aged 18-35 years with stable Graves' hyperthyroidism. CDR3 sequence (DNA): TGTGCCAGCAGCCTCCGGACTAGCGGGGGGGCCGAGACCCAGTACTTC. It codes for CASSLRTSGGAETQYF.